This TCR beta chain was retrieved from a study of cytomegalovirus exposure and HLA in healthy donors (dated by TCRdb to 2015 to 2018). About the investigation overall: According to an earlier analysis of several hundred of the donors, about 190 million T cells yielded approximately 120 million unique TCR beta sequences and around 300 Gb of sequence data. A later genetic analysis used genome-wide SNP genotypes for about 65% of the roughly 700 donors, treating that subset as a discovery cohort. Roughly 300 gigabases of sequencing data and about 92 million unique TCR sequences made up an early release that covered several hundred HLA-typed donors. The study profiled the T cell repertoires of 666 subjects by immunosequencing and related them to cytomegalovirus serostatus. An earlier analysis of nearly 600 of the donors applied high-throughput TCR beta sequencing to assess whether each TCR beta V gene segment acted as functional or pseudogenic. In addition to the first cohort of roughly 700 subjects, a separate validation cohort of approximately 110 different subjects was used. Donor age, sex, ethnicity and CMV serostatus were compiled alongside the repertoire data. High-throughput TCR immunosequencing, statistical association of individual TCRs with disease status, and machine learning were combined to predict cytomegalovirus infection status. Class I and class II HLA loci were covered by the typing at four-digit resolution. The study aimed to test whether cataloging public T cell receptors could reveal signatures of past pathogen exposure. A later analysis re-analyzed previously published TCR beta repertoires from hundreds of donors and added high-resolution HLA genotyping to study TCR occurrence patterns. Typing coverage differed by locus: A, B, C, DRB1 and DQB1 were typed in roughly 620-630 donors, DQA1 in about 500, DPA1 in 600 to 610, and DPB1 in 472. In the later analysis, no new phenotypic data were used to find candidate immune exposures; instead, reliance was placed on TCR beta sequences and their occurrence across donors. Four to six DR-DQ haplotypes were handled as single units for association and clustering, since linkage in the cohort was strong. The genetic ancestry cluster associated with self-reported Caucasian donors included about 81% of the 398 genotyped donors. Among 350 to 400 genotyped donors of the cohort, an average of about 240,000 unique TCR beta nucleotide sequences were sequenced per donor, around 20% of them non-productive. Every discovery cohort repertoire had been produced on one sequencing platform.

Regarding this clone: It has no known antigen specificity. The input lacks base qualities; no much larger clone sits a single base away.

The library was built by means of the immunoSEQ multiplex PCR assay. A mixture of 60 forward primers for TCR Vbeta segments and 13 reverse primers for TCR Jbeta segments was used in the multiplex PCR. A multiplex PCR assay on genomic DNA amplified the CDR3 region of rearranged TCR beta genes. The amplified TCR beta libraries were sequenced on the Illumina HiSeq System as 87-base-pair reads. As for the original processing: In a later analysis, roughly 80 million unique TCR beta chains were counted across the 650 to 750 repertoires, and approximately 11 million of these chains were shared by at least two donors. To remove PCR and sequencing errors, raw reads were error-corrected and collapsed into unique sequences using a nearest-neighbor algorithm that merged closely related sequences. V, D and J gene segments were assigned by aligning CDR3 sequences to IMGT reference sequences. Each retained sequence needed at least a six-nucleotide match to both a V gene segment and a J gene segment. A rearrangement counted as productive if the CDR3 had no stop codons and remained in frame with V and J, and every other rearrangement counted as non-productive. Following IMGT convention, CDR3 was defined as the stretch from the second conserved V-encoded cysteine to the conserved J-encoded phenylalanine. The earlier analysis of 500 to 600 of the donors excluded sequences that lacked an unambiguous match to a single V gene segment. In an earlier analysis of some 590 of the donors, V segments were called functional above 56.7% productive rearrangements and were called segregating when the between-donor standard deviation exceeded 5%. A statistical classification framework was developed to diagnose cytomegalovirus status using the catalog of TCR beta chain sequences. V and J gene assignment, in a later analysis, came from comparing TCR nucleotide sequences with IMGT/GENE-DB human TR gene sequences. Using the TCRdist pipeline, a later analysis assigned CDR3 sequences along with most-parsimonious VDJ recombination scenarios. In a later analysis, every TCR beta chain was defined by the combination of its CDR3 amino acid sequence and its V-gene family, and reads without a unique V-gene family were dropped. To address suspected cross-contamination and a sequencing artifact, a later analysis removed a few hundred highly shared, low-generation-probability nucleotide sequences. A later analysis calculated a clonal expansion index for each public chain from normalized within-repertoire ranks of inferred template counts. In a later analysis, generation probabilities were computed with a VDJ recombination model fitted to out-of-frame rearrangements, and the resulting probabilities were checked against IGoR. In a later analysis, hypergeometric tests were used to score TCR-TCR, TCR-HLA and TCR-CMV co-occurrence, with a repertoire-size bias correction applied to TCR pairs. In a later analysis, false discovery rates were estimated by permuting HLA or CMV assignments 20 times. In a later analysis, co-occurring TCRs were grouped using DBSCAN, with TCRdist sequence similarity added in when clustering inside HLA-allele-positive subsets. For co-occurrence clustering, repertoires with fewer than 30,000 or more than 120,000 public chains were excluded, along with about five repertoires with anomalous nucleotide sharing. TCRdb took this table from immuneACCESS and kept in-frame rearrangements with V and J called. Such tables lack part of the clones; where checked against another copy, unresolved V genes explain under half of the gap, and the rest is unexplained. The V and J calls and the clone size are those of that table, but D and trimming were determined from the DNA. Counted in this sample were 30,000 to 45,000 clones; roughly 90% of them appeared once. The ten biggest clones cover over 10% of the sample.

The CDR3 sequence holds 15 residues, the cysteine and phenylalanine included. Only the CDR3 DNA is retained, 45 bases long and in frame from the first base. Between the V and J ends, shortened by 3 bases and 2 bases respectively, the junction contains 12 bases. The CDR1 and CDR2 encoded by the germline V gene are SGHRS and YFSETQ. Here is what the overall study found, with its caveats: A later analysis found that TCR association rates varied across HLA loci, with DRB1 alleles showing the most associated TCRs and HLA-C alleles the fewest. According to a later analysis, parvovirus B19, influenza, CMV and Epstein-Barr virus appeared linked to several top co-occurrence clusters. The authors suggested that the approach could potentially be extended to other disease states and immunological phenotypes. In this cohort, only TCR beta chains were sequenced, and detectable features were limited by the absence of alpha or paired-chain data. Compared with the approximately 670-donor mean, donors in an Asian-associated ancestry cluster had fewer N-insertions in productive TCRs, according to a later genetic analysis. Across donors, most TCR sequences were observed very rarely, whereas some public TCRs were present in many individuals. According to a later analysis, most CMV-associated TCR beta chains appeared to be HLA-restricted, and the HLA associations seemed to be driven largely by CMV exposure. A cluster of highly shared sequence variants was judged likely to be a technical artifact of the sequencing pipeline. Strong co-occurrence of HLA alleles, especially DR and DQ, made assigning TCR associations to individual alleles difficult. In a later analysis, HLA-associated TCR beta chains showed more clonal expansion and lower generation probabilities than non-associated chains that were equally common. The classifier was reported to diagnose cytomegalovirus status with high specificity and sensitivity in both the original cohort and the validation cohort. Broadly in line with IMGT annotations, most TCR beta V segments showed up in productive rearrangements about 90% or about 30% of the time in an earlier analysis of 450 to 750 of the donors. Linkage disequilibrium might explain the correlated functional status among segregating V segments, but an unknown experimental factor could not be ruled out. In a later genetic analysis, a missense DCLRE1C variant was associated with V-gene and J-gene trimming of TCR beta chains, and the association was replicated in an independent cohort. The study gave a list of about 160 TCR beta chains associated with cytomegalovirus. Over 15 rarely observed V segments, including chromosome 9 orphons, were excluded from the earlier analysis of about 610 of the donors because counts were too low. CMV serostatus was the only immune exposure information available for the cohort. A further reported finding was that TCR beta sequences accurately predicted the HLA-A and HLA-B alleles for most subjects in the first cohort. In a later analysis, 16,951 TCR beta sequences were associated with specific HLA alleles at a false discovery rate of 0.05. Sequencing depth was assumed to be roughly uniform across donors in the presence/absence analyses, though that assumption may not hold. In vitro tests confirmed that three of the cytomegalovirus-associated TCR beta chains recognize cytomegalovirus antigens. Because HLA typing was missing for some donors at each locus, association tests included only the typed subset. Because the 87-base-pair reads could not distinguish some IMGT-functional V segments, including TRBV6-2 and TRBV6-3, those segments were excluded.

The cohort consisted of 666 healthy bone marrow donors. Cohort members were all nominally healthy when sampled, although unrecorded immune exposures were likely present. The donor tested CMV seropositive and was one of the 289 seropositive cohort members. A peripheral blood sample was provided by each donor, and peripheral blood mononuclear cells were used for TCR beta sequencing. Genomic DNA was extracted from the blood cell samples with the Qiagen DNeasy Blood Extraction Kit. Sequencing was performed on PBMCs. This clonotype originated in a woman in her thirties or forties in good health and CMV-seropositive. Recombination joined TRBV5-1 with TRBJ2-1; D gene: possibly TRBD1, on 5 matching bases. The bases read TGCGCCAGCAGCTCCGGACAAACCCCCTACAATGAGCAGTTCTTC. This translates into CASSSGQTPYNEQFF.